This is a list of T cell receptor beta chains from one sample in a study of cytomegalovirus exposure and HLA in healthy donors. Method: immunoSEQ multiplex PCR; TCRdb's copy keeps in-frame clones and lacks some. Among roughly 200,000 clones listed, 70% to 80% were seen once. Sequencing was done on a sample of PBMCs. These receptor sequences come from a woman in her twenties or thirties in good health and CMV-seronegative. The CDR3 runs from the conserved cysteine through the conserved F or W.

CDR3 protein: CASSPPGTGAVQYF
V gene: TRBV18
CDR3 length: 14
J gene: TRBJ2-7

CDR3 protein: CASHPTGASGYSGANVLTF
V gene: TRBV4-1
CDR3 length: 19
J gene: TRBJ2-6

CDR3 protein: CASSRQVDYGYTF
V gene: TRBV5-1
CDR3 length: 13
J gene: TRBJ1-2

CDR3 protein: CASSLRQGLQYNEQFF
V gene: TRBV7-3
CDR3 length: 16
J gene: TRBJ2-1

CDR3 protein: CASSQDRRTSRQF
V gene: TRBV4-1
CDR3 length: 13
J gene: TRBJ2-7

CDR3 protein: CASSGQKRTALYGYPF
V gene: TRBV18
CDR3 length: 16
J gene: TRBJ1-2

CDR3 protein: CASSRLRGSAETQYF
V gene: TRBV14
CDR3 length: 15
J gene: TRBJ2-5

CDR3 protein: CASRWGQGGGGYTF
V gene: TRBV6-5
CDR3 length: 14
J gene: TRBJ1-2

CDR3 protein: CASSPVLASSGNTIYF
V gene: TRBV11-2
CDR3 length: 16
J gene: TRBJ1-3

CDR3 protein: CASCSGYNQPQHF
V gene: TRBV2
CDR3 length: 13
J gene: TRBJ1-5

CDR3 protein: CASSGQGSDTQYF
V gene: TRBV5-1
CDR3 length: 13
J gene: TRBJ2-3

CDR3 protein: CASSFAGGGGTEAFF
V gene: TRBV9
CDR3 length: 15
J gene: TRBJ1-1

CDR3 protein: CASSLKRDTEAFF
V gene: TRBV5-1
CDR3 length: 13
J gene: TRBJ1-1

CDR3 protein: CASSFGGSQDYGYTF
V gene: TRBV28
CDR3 length: 15
J gene: TRBJ1-2

CDR3 protein: CASSLGQPRDEQFF
V gene: TRBV5-1
CDR3 length: 14
J gene: TRBJ2-1